The entry below describes one T cell receptor beta chain. What it binds is not known. If patients had autoimmune disease history or systemic immunosuppression, they were excluded. This record comes from a study of OX40 agonist ivuxolimab in advanced cancers. Across the study: In this trial design, patients received ivuxolimab intravenously at 0.01 to 10 mg/kg every 2 weeks.

Points from the study as a whole: At doses 0.1 to 3.0 mg/kg, CD4+ and CD8+ clones expanded.

Sequencing used immunoSEQ multiplex PCR; TCRdb keeps in-frame clones, though not all of them. This sample has tens of thousands of clones, with around 84% found just once. The germline gives CDR1 MNHNY, CDR2 SVGAGI (reference sequence). The CDR3 has 13 amino acids. With 0 bases removed from V and 7 bases from J, the gap between germline ends came to 10 bases. The sequence derives from an adult with an advanced solid tumor such as melanoma, head and neck, liver or kidney cancer. The chain recombines TRBV6-6 with TRBJ2-7; no clear D. Sequencing used CD4+ or CD8+ T cells sorted from blood, obtained in a trial of the OX40 agonist ivuxolimab. For the CDR3, the DNA is TGTGCCAGCAGTTACTCGAGAGGCCGTGAGCAGTACTTC. Its translation is CASSYSRGREQYF.